Following are 24 T cell receptor beta chains from one sample sequenced in a study of cytomegalovirus exposure and HLA in healthy donors. This PCR relied on a set of 60 Vbeta primers and 13 Jbeta primers. The method was immunoSEQ multiplex PCR; TCRdb's version includes in-frame clones alone and lacks a portion of them. The sample lists about 150,000 clones; around 75% were seen once. The sample was PBMCs. The receptors originated from a man aged 30-40 years in good health and CMV-seropositive.

The chain joins TRBV9 to TRBJ2-1; no definite D call. This CDR3 region has 13 residues. Trimming removed 1 base at V and 3 bases at J, with 5 bases between. CDR1 and CDR2 from the germline V gene are SGDLS and YYNGEE. In DNA form, the CDR3 reads TGTGCCAGCAGCGTATACGGCTACAATGAGCAGTTCTTC. Amino acids: CASSVYGYNEQFF. The full variable domain, completed using reference TRBV9 and TRBJ2-1, is DSGVTQTPKHLITATGQRVTLRCSPRSGDLSVYWYQQSLDQGLQFLIQYYNGEERAKGNILERFSAQQFPDLHSELNLSSLELGDSALYFCASSVYGYNEQFFGPGTRLTVL.

This chain links TRBV4-3 with TRBJ2-3; D is possibly TRBD1 (5 bases). This CDR3 comprises 16 residues. The germline gives CDR1 LGHNA, CDR2 YSLEER. Trimming took 0 bases from V and 1 from J, leaving 11 bases between them. CDR3 sequence (DNA): TGCGCCAGCAGCCAAGACCAGGGTTTCCGCACAGATACGCAGTATTTT. Protein: CASSQDQGFRTDTQYF.

J is TRBJ1-6 and V is TRBV30; 8 bases line up with TRBD1. The CDR3 is made up of 15 amino acids. V dropped 5 bases and J dropped 8; count of bases not matched to a gene: 11. Per germline, CDR1 GTSNPN and CDR2 SVGIG (reference sequence). The CDR3 region is CAWGGSDRGHSPLHF. CDR3 bases: TGTGCCTGGGGTGGTTCCGACAGGGGTCATTCACCCCTCCACTTT.

V usage is TRBV7-8 and J usage is TRBJ2-5; 12 nucleotides agree with TRBD1. Germline values: CDR1 SGHVS, CDR2 FQNEAQ. V was clipped by 0 bases and J by 1 base; unmatched bases: 0. This CDR3 region has 16 residues. CDR3 region: CASSLAGQGAQETQYF. Here the CDR3 DNA reads TGTGCCAGCAGCTTAGCGGGACAGGGGGCCCAAGAGACCCAGTACTTC.

The gene calls are TRBV28 and TRBJ1-1, with 7 positions matching TRBD1. The junction had 4 bases not matched to a gene; V was cut back by 9 bases and J by 0 bases. Germline assignment: CDR1 MDHEN and CDR2 SYDVKM. The CDR3 has 13 residues. DNA for the CDR3: TGTGCCAGTTACAGGGGTATGAACACTGAAGCTTTCTTT. Residues: CASYRGMNTEAFF.

The chain is built from TRBV15 and TRBJ1-1; a weak D match, TRBD1 (6 bases). Germline CDR1 and CDR2: LNHNV and YYDKDF (reference sequence). CDR3 size: 16 residues. Between the trimmed V and J ends, which lost 0 bases and 1 base, there was a span of 12 bases. The chain's CDR3 is CATSRDGGTGNTEAFF. In nucleotides, the CDR3 is TGTGCCACCAGCAGAGATGGGGGCACAGGGAACACTGAAGCTTTCTTT.

Only a few counts were recorded for this clone. The chain has TRBV14 and TRBJ1-6; the match to TRBD1 covers 12 bases. CDR1 is SGHDN, CDR2 FVKESK, per germline. This CDR3 spans 17 amino acids. The J segment lost 9 bases and the V segment lost 4 bases, leaving 10 bases of the junction unmatched. The chain's CDR3 is CASSRDRGLGIGSPLHF. The DNA of the CDR3 is TGTGCCAGCAGCCGGGACAGGGGGCTAGGGATTGGTTCACCCCTCCACTTT.

V is TRBV9 and J is TRBJ1-2; no clear D gene. Germline loops: CDR1 SGDLS, CDR2 YYNGEE. CDR3 length: 12 residues. V lost 0 bases and J 7 bases, leaving 7 bases between the germline ends. Here the CDR3 DNA reads TGTGCCAGCAGCGTAGATGAGTTTGGCTACACCTTC. Residues: CASSVDEFGYTF.

The chain recombines TRBV9 with TRBJ2-5, with D unclear. Germline lookup yields CDR1 SGDLS and CDR2 YYNGEE. Trimming shortened V by 4 bases and J by 0 bases, and 13 bases separated the two germline ends. The CDR3 covers 15 residues. This chain's CDR3 is CASSWSGTHQETQYF. CDR3 sequence (DNA): TGTGCCAGCAGCTGGAGTGGCACCCACCAAGAGACCCAGTACTTC.

This clone was counted between two and nine times. The V gene is TRBV6-1, the J gene TRBJ1-2; 7 bases align to TRBD1. CDR1 is MNHNS and CDR2 is SASEGT in the germline V gene. This CDR3 comprises 13 residues. V shed 6 bases and J 6 bases; nucleotides not matched to a gene: 7. The chain's CDR3 is CASSDRVGDGYTF. The CDR3, as DNA: TGTGCCAGCAGCGACAGGGTGGGAGATGGCTACACCTTC.

As concerns this clone: The same CDR3 can be traced to other DNA sequences in this sample. The DNA of the CDR3 is TGTGCCAGCTCACCTGGACAGAACACTGAAGCTTTCTTT. It codes for CASSPGQNTEAFF. The gene calls are TRBV18 and TRBJ1-1; D may be TRBD1 (5 bases). The CDR3 has 13 amino acids. Germline loops: CDR1 KGHSH, CDR2 LQKENI. The V end was cut by 3 bases, the J end by 1 base, with 6 bases between.

The chain combines TRBV6-5 with TRBJ1-2; no clear D. The V gene lost 0 bases and the J gene lost 7 bases, with 18 bases spanning the gap. Germline V gives CDR1 MNHEY, CDR2 SVGAGI. The CDR3 sequence is 16 residues long. The CDR3, as DNA: TGTGCCAGCAGTTACTCGCGGGCAGACCTCTATGTTGGCTACACCTTC. Translated: CASSYSRADLYVGYTF.

The J gene is TRBJ2-1, the V gene TRBV5-1, with 7 positions matching TRBD2. CDR3 size: 15 residues. Germline assignment: CDR1 SGHRS and CDR2 YFSETQ. Trimming took 4 bases from V and 3 from J; bases not matched to a gene: 7. The CDR3 loop is CASSRAGTNYNEQFF. The CDR3 DNA follows: TGCGCCAGCAGCCGGGCCGGGACTAACTACAATGAGCAGTTCTTC.

V gene TRBV6-4 combines with J gene TRBJ2-3, with TRBD2 identical over 7 bases. The CDR3 extends over 15 amino acids. The ends lost 0 bases at V and 1 base at J; junction bases unmatched: 1. Per germline, CDR1 MRHNA and CDR2 SNTAGT. CDR3 sequence reads: CASSDSSGGTDTQYF. The CDR3 region has the DNA TGTGCCAGCAGTGACTCAAGCGGGGGCACAGATACGCAGTATTTT.

V and J are TRBV12-5 and TRBJ1-5, with a weak D call TRBD1 (6 bases). The CDR3 covers 14 residues. The germline V gene encodes CDR1 LGHNT and CDR2 FRNRAP. V lost 1 base and J lost 11, with 15 bases in between. Written as DNA, the CDR3 is TGTGCTAGTGGTTTGGGGGGGGGCATTGGAGCCCAGCATTTT. Residues: CASGLGGGIGAQHF.

A remark on this clone: Other nucleotide sequences in the sample specify the same CDR3. V is TRBV7-8 and J is TRBJ1-3; possibly TRBD1 for D (5 bases). This CDR3 spans 15 amino acids. Germline V gene data show CDR1 as SGHVS and CDR2 as FQNEAQ. Trimming removed 1 base at V and 0 bases at J, with 7 bases between. The CDR3 protein is CASSLDRSSGNTIYF. CDR3 nucleotides: TGTGCCAGCAGCTTAGACAGGAGCTCTGGAAACACCATATATTTT.

The chain links TRBV7-8 to TRBJ2-1; 12 nucleotides match TRBD2. The CDR3 runs to 13 residues. The germline gives CDR1 SGHVS, CDR2 FQNEAQ. The J segment lost 16 bases and the V segment lost 4 bases, leaving 8 bases of the junction unmatched. The CDR3 DNA is TGTGCCAGCAGCTCCCGGACTAGCGGGGATGATTTCTTC. It translates to CASSSRTSGDDFF. Full variable domain (outside the CDR3, taken from reference TRBV7-8 and TRBJ2-1): GAGVSQSPRYKVAKRGQDVALRCDPISGHVSLFWYQQALGQGPEFLTYFQNEAQLDKSGLPSDRFFAERPEGSVSTLKIQRTQQEDSAVYLCASSSRTSGDDFFGPGTRLTVL.

The chain combines TRBV4-2 with TRBJ1-2; D possibly corresponds to TRBD1 (5 bases). Germline CDR1 and CDR2: LGHNA and YNFKEQ. Trimming took 2 bases from V and 4 from J, leaving 23 bases between them. CDR3 length equals 18 residues. CDR3 coding DNA: TGTGCCAGCAGCCAACCTTACGACAGCGACCAGCAAAGCTATGGCTACACCTTC. Amino acids: CASSQPYDSDQQSYGYTF.

The chain recombines TRBV10-3 with TRBJ2-3; 7 positions match TRBD1. Unmatched junction bases numbered 4, after V lost 0 bases and J lost 4 bases. Germline lookup yields CDR1 ENHRY and CDR2 SYGVKD. This CDR3 is 15 amino acids long. The CDR3 spells CAISESTGSADTQYF. The CDR3 DNA reads as TGTGCCATCAGTGAGTCGACAGGGTCGGCAGATACGCAGTATTTT.

In this sample, this clone turned up once. CDR3 protein: CASSLARERQPQHF. DNA for the CDR3: TGTGCCAGCAGCTTAGCCAGGGAACGTCAGCCCCAGCATTTT. V and J are TRBV7-8 and TRBJ1-5; maybe TRBD1 (5 bases). The length of the CDR3 is 14 residues. Per germline, CDR1 SGHVS and CDR2 FQNEAQ. Trimming left V 0 bases short and J 6 bases short, with 9 bases between.

The rearrangement links TRBV23-1 to TRBJ2-1; 11 positions agree with TRBD1. TRBV23-1 is assigned to the ORF class and has an uncertain function. This CDR3 contains 14 residues. The J segment lost 10 bases and the V segment lost 3 bases, leaving 5 bases of the junction unmatched. CDR3 bases: TGCGCCAGCAGTCACGGACAGGGGGCTGGAGAGCAGTTCTTC. Its protein product is CASSHGQGAGEQFF.

This clone appeared a single time. The chain links TRBV30 to TRBJ2-3; tentatively, D is TRBD2 (7 bases). Germline assignment: CDR1 GTSNPN and CDR2 SVGIG (reference sequence). There are 17 residues in the CDR3. Trimming stripped 0 bases from V and 5 bases from J, with 21 bases between. The CDR3 loop reads CAWSVQGVAPGGDTQYF. CDR3 DNA: TGTGCCTGGAGTGTACAGGGAGTAGCCCCGGGGGGAGATACGCAGTATTTT.

V usage is TRBV19 and J usage is TRBJ2-3; TRBD1 aligns across 10 bases. Germline CDR1 is LNHDA and CDR2 is SQIVND (reference sequence). Germline trimming cut 5 bases from V and 6 bases from J; bases unmatched to any gene: 5. This CDR3 contains 14 residues. The CDR3 loop reads CASSDRGRGDTQYF. In DNA, the CDR3 is TGTGCCAGTAGTGACAGGGGGCGTGGGGATACGCAGTATTTT.

This clone was detected once. V and J are TRBV2 and TRBJ1-5; TRBD1 is a possible D gene (5 bases). Germline V CDR1 and CDR2: SNHLY, FYNNEI. CDR3 length: 15 amino acids. V was cut by 4 bases and J by 1 base, with 11 bases left in between. CDR3: CASSVRGLSNQPQHF. The CDR3 nucleotides are TGTGCCAGCAGTGTAAGGGGTTTGAGCAATCAGCCCCAGCATTTT.